This T cell receptor beta chain was sequenced for a study of shared clonotypes between healthy human individuals. Per sorted-subset replicate PCR, input was 150 to 250 ng DNA, representing 30,000 to 35,000 T cell genomes. Here immunoSEQ multiplex PCR was the method, and the copy in TCRdb shows in-frame clones only, minus some. The sample has some 580,000 clones, roughly 98% seen once. As concerns this clone: The antigen remains undetermined.

The CDR3 spans 16 residues. CDR1 MNHEY and CDR2 SMNVEV come from the germline V gene (reference sequence). Trimming cost V 1 base and J 5 bases, with 17 bases left between them. The naive CD8 fraction comprised CD45RO-negative cells positively selected for CCR7 and excluded terminally differentiated effector memory CD45RA+ cells. The study, taken as a whole, reports: Among a handful of donors, approximately 5% of naive CD4 clonotypes were found in common. Rarefaction demonstrated incomplete sorted-subset sequencing despite large depth.

The rearrangement links TRBV27 to TRBJ1-1; possibly TRBD1 for D (6 bases). This receptor was identified in a man younger than 40 in good health. The source material was naive CD8+ T cells sorted from blood. The CDR3 bases are TGTGCCAGCAGTTTATGGGGGGTTGGGACAAGGACTGAAGCTTTCTTT. As protein: CASSLWGVGTRTEAFF.